These 8 T cell receptor beta chains came from one sample sequenced in a study of CD8+CD57+ T cells in acquired aplastic anemia. Profiles of TCR beta VDJ and CDR3 were generated from a genomic DNA template. TCRdb redid the calling of the reads with MiXCR, one entry per CDR3 protein. The sample consists of fewer than 300,000 distinct CDR3 sequences, approximately 79% of them appearing once. Patients who underwent sequencing had shown CD8+CD57+ cell expansion by flow cytometry. Sample: sorted CD4+, CD8+, or CD8+CD57+ T cells (not recorded which) from PBMCs. These receptor sequences come from a human donor with aplastic anemia.

A single count supports this clonotype. An end of the junction differs from the germline gene, which may be a read error. CDR3 nucleotides: TGTGCCAGCAGCGCTAGCGGGCCGTGGGGAAAGACTCAGTATTTC. Translating it yields CASSASGPWGKTQYF. The J gene is TRBJ2-5, the V gene TRBV7-3; 8 nucleotides match TRBD2. The CDR3 is 15 amino acids. Germline CDR1 is SGHTA and CDR2 is FQGTGA.

The chain couples TRBV2 to TRBJ2-3, with D possibly TRBD1 on 5 matching bases. Germline V gene lookup returns CDR1 SNHLY and CDR2 FYNNEI. V dropped 8 bases and J dropped 10 bases, with 19 bases sitting between them. This CDR3 is 13 amino acids long. CDR3 in DNA: TGTGCCAGCGGGGAATGGGGCACAGACGCGCAGTATTTT. Its protein product is CASGEWGTDAQYF. The whole variable domain, remainder taken from reference TRBV2 and TRBJ2-3, is EPEVTQTPSHQVTQMGQEVILRCVPISNHLYFYWYRQILGQKVEFLVSFYNNEISEKSEIFDDQFSVERPDGSNFTLKIRSTKLEDSAMYFCASGEWGTDAQYFGPGTRLTVL.

The CDR3 loop is CASSVGGRGHSYDTF. The CDR3 DNA sequence: TGTGCCAGCAGCGTAGGGGGACGGGGGCACAGTTACGACACCTTC. The chain combines TRBV9 with TRBJ1-2; possible D gene TRBD1, 6 bases. The germline gives CDR1 SGDLS, CDR2 YYNGEE. The CDR3 extends over 15 amino acids. V lost 0 bases, J lost 12 bases, and 21 bases lay in between.

The rearrangement uses TRBV4-2 and TRBJ2-7; 7 positions agree with TRBD1. Germline loops: CDR1 LGHNA, CDR2 YNFKEQ. Losses at the gene ends were 0 bases for V and 1 base for J; bases not matched to a gene: 12. The length of the CDR3 is 18 residues. As DNA, the CDR3 is TGTGCCAGCAGCCAAGATCCAGACGGGACAGCCCTTTCCTACGAGCAGTACGTC. Its translation: CASSQDPDGTALSYEQYV.

About this clonotype: One junction end disagrees with the germline gene, perhaps due to a read error. The CDR3 DNA is TGTGCCGGCAGCTTGGAGGGGAGTTACACAGATACGCAGTATTTT. Its translation is CAGSLEGSYTDTQYF. This chain joins TRBV11-3 and TRBJ2-3, with a weak D call TRBD2 (6 bases). Germline loops: CDR1 SGHNT, CDR2 YENEEA. The CDR3 loop spans 15 amino acids.

The genes are TRBV7-2 and TRBJ2-1; no clear D. Germline CDR1 is SGHTA and CDR2 is FQGNSA. CDR3 length: 16 residues. Trimming left V 2 bases short and J 8 bases short, with 19 bases between. CDR3 coding DNA: TGTGCCAGCAGCTTACCGAGAGGTGCGGAGAGCCATGAGCAGTTCTTC. Amino acids: CASSLPRGAESHEQFF.

The rearrangement uses TRBV7-3 and TRBJ2-7; the D is unclear. In germline, CDR1 is SGHTA, CDR2 FQGTGA. V was cut by 7 bases and J by 1 base, with 26 bases left in between. This CDR3 is built from 18 residues. CDR3: CASTIHPGGIALSYEQYV. In DNA, the CDR3 is TGTGCCAGCACCATTCATCCAGGCGGCATAGCCCTTTCCTACGAGCAGTACGTC.

Remarks on this clonotype: Its ends do not fully match the called genes, so a read error is possible. The chain employs TRBV9 and TRBJ1-1; possibly TRBD1 for D (6 bases). The germline V gene has CDR1 SGDLS and CDR2 YYNGEE. The CDR3 sequence is 15 residues long. The CDR3 DNA reads TGTGCCAGCGGCGTAGCTCGGACAGTGCAGACCTTAGCTTTCTTT. Translated: CASGVARTVQTLAFF.